This T cell receptor (beta chain) was profiled in a study of blood T cell repertoires in COVID-19. The CDR3 is made up of 14 amino acids. V was shortened by 8 bases and J by 5 bases, with 19 bases between the two germline ends. Germline V gene lookup returns CDR1 MDHEN and CDR2 SYDVKM. This table comes from immunoSEQ multiplex PCR, and its TCRdb copy is limited to in-frame clones, with some not included. The top ten hold around 5.5% of the sample, which has fewer than 250,000 clones, nearly 85% seen once. This rearrangement joins TRBV28 to TRBJ2-7; D is undetermined. Sequenced: peripheral blood. This TCR was recovered from a human donor in a cohort sampled during active COVID-19. CDR3 loop: CASLGLLFPHEQYF. In nucleotides, the CDR3 is TGTGCCAGCTTGGGCTTATTATTCCCCCACGAGCAGTACTTC.